This TCR beta chain derives from a study of Graves' ophthalmopathy and Graves' hyperthyroidism. The study amplified TCR beta CDR3 regions using RNA transcripts. The workflow started with a first-round RT-PCR run with HTBI primers and then moved on to a second-round multiplex PCR. TCRdb re-analysed the multiplex PCR reads in MiXCR, keeping a single row per CDR3 protein. The sample contains almost 400,000 distinct CDR3 sequences, around 18% of which appear only once. This clonotype was detected only a few times. This CDR3 is built from 13 residues. The germline gives CDR1 LNHNV, CDR2 YYDKDF (reference sequence). The germline V and J ends were trimmed by 3 bases and 10 bases, with 15 bases remaining between them.

This receptor was identified in a woman aged 18 to 35 with Graves' ophthalmopathy. V gene TRBV15 combines with J gene TRBJ2-5, with unresolved D. Sequencing input: peripheral blood. The CDR3 DNA reads as TGTGCCACCAGCAGCGAGAAGGGCCTTGACCAGTACTTC. Translation: CATSSEKGLDQYF.